This T cell receptor beta chain originates from a study of T cell repertoires in cytomegalovirus infection. In the study overall: Alongside well-studied HLA-B-restricted CMV epitopes, recently identified HLA-C-restricted CMV epitopes were also used. Both a matching HLA type and CMV infection were indicated by public TCR beta signatures.

V was trimmed by 3 bases and J by 1 base, leaving 9 bases between them. The CDR3 has 15 amino acids. This clonotype was picked up a small number of times. The antigen is undetermined. In TCRdb, the reads were re-called with MiXCR into one record per CDR3 protein. The sample lists approximately 1,000,000 distinct CDR3 sequences, 30% to 40% occurring once. Whole-study findings and limits: Dominating the ex vivo response were TCR beta clonotypes that were CMV-specific and HLA-C-restricted. The cumulative frequency of public TCR beta families identified carriers of CMV plus the relevant HLA.

The chain couples TRBV12-3 or TRBV12-4 to TRBJ1-4; a weak D match, TRBD1 (5 bases). Material: cultured CD8+ T cells from PBMCs, obtained from culture after CMV antigen stimulation. This sequence was found in a human donor in good health (CMV status not recorded). Some clones in this sample may be carry-over from other donors' samples. CDR3 sequence (DNA): TGTGCCAGCAGTTTTGAGGGGATAACTAATGAAAAACTGTTTTTT. Protein product: CASSFEGITNEKLFF.